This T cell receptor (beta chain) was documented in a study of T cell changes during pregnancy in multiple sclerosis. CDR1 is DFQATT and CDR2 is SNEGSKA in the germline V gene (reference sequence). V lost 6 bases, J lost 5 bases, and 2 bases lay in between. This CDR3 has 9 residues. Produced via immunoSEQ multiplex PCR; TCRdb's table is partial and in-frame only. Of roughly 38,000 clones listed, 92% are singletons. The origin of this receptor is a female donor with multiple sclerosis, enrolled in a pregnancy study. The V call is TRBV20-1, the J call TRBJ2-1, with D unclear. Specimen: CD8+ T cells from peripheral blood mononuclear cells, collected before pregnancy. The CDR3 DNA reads TGCAGTGCCAACAATGAGCAGTTCTTC. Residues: CSANNEQFF.